The entry below describes one TCR beta chain. At one end, the junction sequence differs from germline, possibly due to a read error. Reverse transcription of around 500 ng total RNA with a constant-region primer produced TCR beta cDNA. TCR beta libraries came from three nested multiplex PCR rounds using slightly modified ARM-PCR. The study ran its first two PCR rounds for roughly 11 cycles each, using TRBV1-TRBV30 forward primers and a C-beta reverse primer. From the multiplex PCR reads, TCRdb called clonotypes with MiXCR, one entry per CDR3 protein. The repertoire has around 81,000 distinct CDR3 sequences, roughly two thirds of them found once; the top ten carry roughly an eighth. This entry belongs to a study of tumor-infiltrating lymphocytes in primary liver carcinoma. Study-wide background: All lesions had stage T1-T3 N0M0 and roughly 4.2 to 10 cm widths. Yields of productive TCRbeta reads ranged from roughly 3.5 to 7.13 million per sample and were similar across tissue types.

Without any cell sorting, roughly 20-30 mg of bulk tissue yielded co-extracted RNA and DNA. In germline, CDR1 is MNHEY, CDR2 SVGEGT. There are 14 residues in the CDR3. Sequencing was performed on liver tumor tissue from sampling region 4. The sample's subset: tumor region T4, right-lateral pole. This TCR came from a woman aged 60-75 years with primary liver carcinoma and hepatitis B virus infection. The rearrangement joins TRBV6-2 or TRBV6-3 to TRBJ2-4; TRBD1 might be the D (6 bases). CDR3 region: CASSYTGPQSIQYF. In DNA, the CDR3 is TGTGCCAGTAGTTATACAGGGCCACAAAGCATTCAGTACTTC.